The 14 T cell receptor beta chains below come from one sample, sequenced in a study of blood T cell repertoires in COVID-19. The repertoire was sequenced with immunoSEQ multiplex PCR; TCRdb's copy has only in-frame clones and lacks some. The sample lists 350,000 to 450,000 clones; 80% to 90% were seen once. The sample consisted of peripheral blood. Receptors originate from a woman aged 55-69 years with COVID-19, enrolled during active disease.

V usage is TRBV5-1 and J usage is TRBJ2-7; 9 bases agree with TRBD2. The trim removed 2 bases at V and 3 bases at J, leaving 3 bases unmatched. The CDR3 consists of 14 residues. The V gene's germline CDR1 is SGHRS and CDR2 YFSETQ. CDR3 nucleotides: TGCGCCAGCAGCTTTGGAGCGGGGGGCTACGAGCAGTACTTC. This encodes CASSFGAGGYEQYF.

The genes are TRBV3-1 (or the pseudogene TRBV3-2) and TRBJ1-5; D is undetermined. Germline assignment: CDR1 LGHDT and CDR2 YNNKEL (reference sequence). The CDR3 consists of 12 residues. V was shortened by 6 bases and J by 5 bases, with 8 bases between the two germline ends. CDR3 region: CASSIVDQPQHF. The CDR3 coding sequence is TGTGCCAGCAGTATCGTCGATCAGCCCCAGCATTTT.

The chain couples TRBV5-1 to TRBJ2-2; D possibly corresponds to TRBD1 (6 bases). Trimming cost V 3 bases and J 8 bases, with 11 bases left between them. Germline V gene data show CDR1 as SGHRS and CDR2 as YFSETQ. The length of the CDR3 is 13 residues. CDR3 in DNA: TGCGCCAGCAGCTCTCAGGGGTCAGGGGAGCTGTTTTTT. Translated: CASSSQGSGELFF.

V is TRBV18 and J is TRBJ2-1, with 10 positions matching TRBD1. The V gene's germline CDR1 is KGHSH and CDR2 LQKENI. This CDR3 contains 15 residues. Trimming took 1 base from V and 7 from J; bases not matched to a gene: 4. Here the CDR3 DNA reads TGTGCCAGCTCACCACGGACAGGGGGGGATAATGAGCAGTTCTTC. Translation: CASSPRTGGDNEQFF.

The chain employs TRBV28 and TRBJ2-2, with 8 bases identical to TRBD2. Trimming removed 4 bases from V and 7 bases from J; junction bases left unmatched: 8. Germline lookup yields CDR1 MDHEN and CDR2 SYDVKM. The CDR3 has 15 amino acids. The CDR3 nucleotides read TGTGCCAGCAGTTCAAGCGGGGGTCTGGTCGGGGAGCTGTTTTTT. This codes for CASSSSGGLVGELFF.

In its sample, this clone was seen a few times. V gene TRBV5-4 combines with J gene TRBJ1-6, with 7 bases identical to TRBD1. Germline values: CDR1 SGHNT, CDR2 YYREEE (reference sequence). Trimming removed 0 bases from V and 4 bases from J; junction bases left unmatched: 4. This CDR3 is 16 amino acids long. The CDR3 sequence: CASSLGGGGYNSPLHF. The CDR3, as DNA: TGTGCCAGCAGCTTGGGAGGGGGCGGATATAATTCACCCCTCCACTTT.

This clone was seen only once. This specimen includes other DNA sequences encoding the same CDR3. The chain links TRBV6-1 to TRBJ1-5; weak D call: TRBD1 (5 bases). CDR1 is MNHNS and CDR2 is SASEGT in the germline V gene. V lost 2 bases to trimming and J lost 3 bases, with 8 bases between them. This CDR3 region has 14 residues. The CDR3 loop is CASSETTANQPQHF. The CDR3 DNA follows: TGTGCCAGCAGTGAAACGACAGCCAATCAGCCCCAGCATTTT.

The chain uses TRBV2 and TRBJ1-1; TRBD1 is a possible D gene (5 bases). Germline values: CDR1 SNHLY, CDR2 FYNNEI. CDR3 length: 13 residues. Trimming shortened V by 4 bases and J by 8 bases, and 14 bases separated the two germline ends. The CDR3 sequence: CASSGSSGGEAFF. The CDR3 DNA follows: TGTGCCAGCAGTGGTTCTTCGGGGGGAGAAGCTTTCTTT.

The chain links TRBV15 to TRBJ2-3; D perhaps matches TRBD1 (7 bases). The CDR3 has 16 residues. CDR1 is LNHNV, CDR2 YYDKDF, per germline (reference sequence). V was trimmed by 5 bases and J by 0 bases, leaving 15 bases between them. Written as DNA, the CDR3 is TGTGCCACCAGCGGAGGGACAGCTTCTAGCACAGATACGCAGTATTTT. Protein: CATSGGTASSTDTQYF.

There are a few counts of this clone. The CDR3 nucleotides read TGTGCCAGCAGCTTGAAAACAGGGGGATACGAGCAGTACTTC. This encodes CASSLKTGGYEQYF. J is TRBJ2-7 and V is TRBV5-4; 8 bases map to TRBD1. The V gene's germline CDR1 is SGHNT and CDR2 YYREEE (reference sequence). CDR3 size: 14 residues. J lost 4 bases, V lost 1 base, and 4 bases had no gene match.

J is TRBJ2-2 and V is TRBV6-5; 8 nucleotides match TRBD1. This CDR3 is built from 16 residues. Per germline, CDR1 MNHEY and CDR2 SVGAGI. Trimming at V came to 2 bases and at J to 6 bases, leaving 8 bases not matched to a gene. This CDR3 is CASSYTGQAGAGELFF. The CDR3 bases are TGTGCCAGCAGTTACACGGGACAGGCTGGCGCCGGGGAGCTGTTTTTT.

There are a few counts of this clone. The V and J genes are TRBV27 and TRBJ1-1, with 7 bases lining up with TRBD1. The length of the CDR3 is 15 residues. Germline V gene data show CDR1 as MNHEY and CDR2 as SMNVEV (reference sequence). Trimming removed 4 bases from V and 1 base from J; junction bases left unmatched: 6. DNA of the CDR3: TGTGCCAGCAGTTCCTACAGGGGAGGGAACACTGAAGCTTTCTTT. This sequence encodes CASSSYRGGNTEAFF.

CDR3 loop: CASSLGTGRRFDGYTF. CDR3 DNA: TGTGCCAGCAGCTTGGGTACAGGGCGAAGGTTTGATGGCTACACCTTC. J is TRBJ1-2 and V is TRBV7-9; TRBD1 might be the D (6 bases). Trimming shortened V by 3 bases and J by 6 bases, and 20 bases separated the two germline ends. The CDR3 sequence is 16 residues long. CDR1 is SEHNR, CDR2 FQNEAQ, per germline (reference sequence).

CDR3 DNA sequence: TGTGCCAGCTCAACCGGACAGGGAAGGGCGAACACTGAAGCTTTCTTT. Translation gives CASSTGQGRANTEAFF. The chain employs TRBV18 and TRBJ1-1; 8 bases are shared with TRBD1. The V and J ends lost 5 bases and 1 base, in that order; junction bases with no gene match: 9. The CDR3 spans 16 residues. Germline V lookup: CDR1 KGHSH, CDR2 LQKENI.